There are a few counts of the clone carrying this T cell receptor beta chain. This entry comes from a study of graft-versus-host responses after intestinal transplantation. Produced via immunoSEQ multiplex PCR; TCRdb's table is partial and in-frame only. The table has approximately 5,800 clones, roughly 32% seen once. The material sequenced was alloreactive CD4+ T cells from a mixed lymphocyte reaction culture, taken before transplantation. Described subset: CFSE-low proliferating T cells sorted from approximately six-day pre-transplant mixed lymphocyte reaction (GvH or HvG direction). This clonotype was sampled from a human patient who was an organ donor for intestinal transplantation.

The chain's CDR3 is CASSYFRTGIYGYTF. Here the CDR3 DNA reads TGTGCCAGCAGTTACTTTCGGACAGGGATCTATGGCTACACCTTC. The genes are TRBV6-8 and TRBJ1-2; 8 nucleotides match TRBD1. Germline values: CDR1 MNHGY, CDR2 SAAAGT. The CDR3 sequence is 15 residues long. The V segment lost 1 base and the J segment 4 bases; nucleotides outside the gene matches: 5.